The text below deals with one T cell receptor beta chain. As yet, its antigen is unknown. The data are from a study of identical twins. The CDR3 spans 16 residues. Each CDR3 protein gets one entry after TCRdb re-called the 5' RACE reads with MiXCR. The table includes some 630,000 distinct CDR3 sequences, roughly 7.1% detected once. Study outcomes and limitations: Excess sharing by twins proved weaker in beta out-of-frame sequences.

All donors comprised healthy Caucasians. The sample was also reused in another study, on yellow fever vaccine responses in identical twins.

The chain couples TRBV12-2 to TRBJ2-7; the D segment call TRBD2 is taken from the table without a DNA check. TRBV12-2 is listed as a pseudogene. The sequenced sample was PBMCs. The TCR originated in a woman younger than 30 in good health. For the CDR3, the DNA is TGTGCAAGTCGCATTCGTCAGTCGCTCCCAACCTACGAGCAGTACTTC. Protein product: CASRIRQSLPTYEQYF.